This record concerns one TCR beta chain sequence. What it binds is unknown. The sample is drawn from a study of beta chain features in type 1 diabetes. Germline V lookup: CDR1 SGHTA, CDR2 FQGNSA. Trimming at V came to 5 bases and at J to 6 bases, leaving 6 bases not matched to a gene. The CDR3 runs to 14 residues. Study-level findings and limits: TCRB CDR3s were moderately but significantly shorter in Type 1 diabetes patients in all four CD4+ subsets. Although PCR might favor shorter templates, it would do so equally in patients and controls.

As every portion of the isolated RNA was reverse transcribed, the sequencing read expressed TCRB transcripts. TCRdb's table, derived via immunoSEQ multiplex PCR, lists solely in-frame clones and lacks some. The sample includes approximately 260,000 clones, 24% of them seen just once. Material for sequencing was naive CD4+ T cells from blood. The receptor was derived from a woman in her thirties with type 1 diabetes. The V and J genes are TRBV7-2 and TRBJ2-4; 8 bases are shared with TRBD1. This CDR3 is CASSTTGAGNIQYF. CDR3 nucleotides: TGTGCCAGCAGCACGACAGGGGCCGGAAACATTCAGTACTTC. The variable domain in full, with the rest retrieved from reference TRBV7-2 and TRBJ2-4, is GAGVSQSPSNKVTEKGKDVELRCDPISGHTALYWYRQSLGQGLEFLIYFQGNSAPDKSGLPSDRFSAERTGGSVSTLTIQRTQQEDSAVYLCASSTTGAGNIQYFGAGTRLSVL.